This TCR beta chain was profiled in a study of blood T cell repertoires in COVID-19. About the research overall: PBMCs, B-cell-depleted T cells, or T cells were the source of the cDNA or gDNA that made up the material.

Sequencing used immunoSEQ multiplex PCR; TCRdb keeps in-frame clones, though not all of them. This table holds tens of thousands of clones, approximately 90% found once. The V segment lost 6 bases and the J segment 9 bases; nucleotides outside the gene matches: 11. Germline lookup yields CDR1 LGHDT and CDR2 YNNKEL (reference sequence). The length of the CDR3 is 15 residues. This chain uses TRBV3-1 (or the pseudogene TRBV3-2) with TRBJ1-6; 7 positions match TRBD1. The source material was peripheral blood. This sequence originates from a male donor with acute or convalescent COVID-19. The CDR3 loop reads CASSARDSKGSPLHF. DNA of the CDR3: TGTGCCAGCAGTGCCCGGGACAGCAAGGGTTCACCCCTCCACTTT.